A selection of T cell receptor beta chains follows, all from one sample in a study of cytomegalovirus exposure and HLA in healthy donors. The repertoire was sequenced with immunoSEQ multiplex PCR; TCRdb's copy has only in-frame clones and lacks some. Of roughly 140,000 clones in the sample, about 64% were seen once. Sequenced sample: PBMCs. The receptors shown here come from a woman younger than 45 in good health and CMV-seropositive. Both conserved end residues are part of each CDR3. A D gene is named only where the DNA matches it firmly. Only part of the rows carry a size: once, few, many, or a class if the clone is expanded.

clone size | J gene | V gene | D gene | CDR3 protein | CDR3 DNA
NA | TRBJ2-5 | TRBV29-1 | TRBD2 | CSVYLAGAETQYF | TGCAGCGTTTATTTAGCGGGGGCTGAGACCCAGTACTTC
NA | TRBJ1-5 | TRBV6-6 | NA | CASKPPGRSNQPQHF | TGTGCCAGCAAACCGCCCGGCAGGTCGAATCAGCCCCAGCATTTT
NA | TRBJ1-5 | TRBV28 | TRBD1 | CASSFNRGNQPQHF | TGTGCCAGCAGTTTTAACAGGGGGAATCAGCCCCAGCATTTT
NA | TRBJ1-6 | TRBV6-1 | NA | CASREGLYNSPLHF | TGTGCCAGCAGGGAGGGACTGTATAATTCACCCCTCCACTTT
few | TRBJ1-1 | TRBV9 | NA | CASSETVGGEGNTEAFF | TGTGCCAGCAGTGAGACGGTAGGGGGGGAGGGGAACACTGAAGCTTTCTTT
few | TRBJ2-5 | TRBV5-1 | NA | CASTTFGGTALGVQETQYF | TGCGCCAGCACCACTTTTGGAGGGACAGCCCTAGGGGTCCAAGAGACCCAGTACTTC
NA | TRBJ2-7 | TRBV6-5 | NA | CASSLGSGYEQYF | TGTGCCAGCAGTTTAGGCTCCGGGTACGAGCAGTACTTC
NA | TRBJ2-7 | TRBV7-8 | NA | CASSLASALLSYEQYF | TGTGCCAGCAGCTTAGCATCGGCACTTCTTAGCTACGAGCAGTACTTC
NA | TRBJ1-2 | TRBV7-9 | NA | CASSLTGGGGYTF | TGTGCCAGCAGCCTAACCGGGGGGGGAGGCTACACCTTC
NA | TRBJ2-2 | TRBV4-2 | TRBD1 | CASSDRGRKTGELFF | TGTGCCAGCAGCGACAGGGGGCGAAAAACCGGGGAGCTGTTTTTT
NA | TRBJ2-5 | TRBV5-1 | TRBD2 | CASTLAGIQETQYF | TGCGCCAGCACACTAGCGGGGATCCAAGAGACCCAGTACTTC
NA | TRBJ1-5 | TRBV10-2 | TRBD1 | CASGTGNQPQHF | TGCGCCAGCGGGACAGGCAATCAGCCCCAGCATTTT
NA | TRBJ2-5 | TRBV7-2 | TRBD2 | CASSLVSLARQETQYF | TGTGCCAGCAGCTTAGTGTCACTAGCGAGACAAGAGACCCAGTACTTC
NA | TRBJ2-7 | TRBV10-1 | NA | CASSERRQGLYEQYF | TGCGCCAGCAGTGAAAGGCGGCAGGGGTTATACGAGCAGTACTTC
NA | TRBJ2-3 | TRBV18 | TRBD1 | CASSGTGGTDTQYF | TGTGCCAGCTCCGGGACAGGGGGAACAGATACGCAGTATTTT
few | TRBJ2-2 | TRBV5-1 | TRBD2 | CASSLSAGGLGGELFF | TGCGCCAGCAGCTTGAGCGCGGGGGGGCTCGGCGGGGAGCTGTTTTTT
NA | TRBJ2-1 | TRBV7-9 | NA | CASSYRWATGDEQFF | TGTGCCAGCAGCTACAGGTGGGCTACAGGCGATGAGCAGTTCTTC
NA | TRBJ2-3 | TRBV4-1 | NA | CASSQDVTDTQYF | TGCGCCAGCAGCCAAGATGTAACAGATACGCAGTATTTT
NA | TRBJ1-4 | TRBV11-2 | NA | CASSFGTQRGWVGKLFF | TGTGCCAGCAGCTTTGGGACACAGAGGGGGTGGGTTGGAAAACTGTTTTTT
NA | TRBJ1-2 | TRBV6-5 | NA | CASGRQVNYGYTF | TGTGCCAGCGGACGACAGGTCAACTATGGCTACACCTTC
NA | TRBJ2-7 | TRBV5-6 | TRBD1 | CASSLDRGEQYF | TGTGCCAGCAGCTTGGACAGGGGCGAGCAGTACTTC
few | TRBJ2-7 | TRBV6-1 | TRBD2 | CASSESWGLPYEQYF | TGTGCCAGCAGTGAATCGTGGGGACTACCCTACGAGCAGTACTTC
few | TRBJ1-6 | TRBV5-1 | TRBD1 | CASSRQGQINSPLHF | TGCGCCAGCAGCCGCCAGGGACAGATTAATTCACCCCTCCACTTT
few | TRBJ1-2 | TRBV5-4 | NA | CASTKNLVGGYTF | TGTGCCAGCACCAAAAACCTGGTCGGTGGCTACACCTTC
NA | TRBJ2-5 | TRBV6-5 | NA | CASSAPSGYGTQYF | TGTGCCAGCAGTGCACCCAGCGGGTACGGGACCCAGTACTTC
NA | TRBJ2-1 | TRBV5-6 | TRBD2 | CANVARASGRVGNEQFF | TGTGCCAACGTAGCTAGGGCTAGCGGGAGGGTCGGCAATGAGCAGTTCTTC
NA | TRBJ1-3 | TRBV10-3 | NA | CASSDSPGNTIYF | TGTGCCTCATCGGACAGTCCTGGAAACACCATATATTTT
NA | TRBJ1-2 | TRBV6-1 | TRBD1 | CASLQGGRGYTF | TGTGCCAGCCTACAGGGGGGCCGTGGCTACACCTTC
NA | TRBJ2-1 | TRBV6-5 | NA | CASSYSSRDEQFF | TGTGCCAGCAGTTACTCGAGTCGGGATGAGCAGTTCTTC
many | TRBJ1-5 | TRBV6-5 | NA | CASAGAARQPQHF | TGTGCCAGTGCCGGTGCTGCGCGGCAGCCCCAGCATTTT
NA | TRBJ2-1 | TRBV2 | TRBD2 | CASRTSGAYNEQFF | TGTGCCAGCAGGACTAGCGGGGCCTACAATGAGCAGTTCTTC
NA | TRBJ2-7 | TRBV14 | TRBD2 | CASSQRLGTSGGSSYEQYF | TGTGCCAGCAGCCAACGCCTAGGGACTAGCGGGGGTAGCTCCTACGAGCAGTACTTC
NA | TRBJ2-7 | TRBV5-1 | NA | CASSLVSAYEQYF | TGCGCCAGCAGCTTGGTGTCGGCCTACGAGCAGTACTTC
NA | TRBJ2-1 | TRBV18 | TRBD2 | CASSPRTTAGGNEQFF | TGTGCCAGCTCTCCCCGGACTACAGCGGGGGGCAATGAGCAGTTCTTC
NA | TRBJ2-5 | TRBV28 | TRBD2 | CASSFSISSGGGETQYF | TGTGCCAGCAGTTTTAGTATTAGTAGCGGGGGAGGAGAGACCCAGTACTTC
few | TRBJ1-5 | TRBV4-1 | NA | CASSLMQGANQPQHF | TGCGCCAGCAGCCTTATGCAGGGTGCCAATCAGCCCCAGCATTTT
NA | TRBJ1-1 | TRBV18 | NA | CASSPPSFAGTEAFF | TGTGCCAGCTCACCACCGTCTTTTGCGGGCACTGAAGCTTTCTTT
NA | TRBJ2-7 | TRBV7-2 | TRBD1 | CASSRGQGVHEQYF | TGTGCCAGCAGCCGAGGACAGGGGGTTCACGAGCAGTACTTC
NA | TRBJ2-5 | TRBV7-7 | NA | CASSSLAERGETQYF | TGTGCCAGCAGCTCTTTAGCGGAGAGGGGAGAGACCCAGTACTTC
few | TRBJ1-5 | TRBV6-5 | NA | CASRRNQGSNQPQHF | TGTGCCAGCAGGAGGAACCAGGGTAGCAATCAGCCCCAGCATTTT
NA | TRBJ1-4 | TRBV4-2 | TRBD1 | CASSQGRGQANEKLFF | TGTGCCAGCAGCCAAGGTAGAGGACAGGCTAATGAAAAACTGTTTTTT
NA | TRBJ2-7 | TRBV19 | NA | CASSIKPYPLHEQYF | TGTGCCAGTAGTATAAAACCCTACCCCCTTCACGAGCAGTACTTC
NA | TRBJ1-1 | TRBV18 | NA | CASSGGVAEAFF | TGTGCCAGCTCAGGGGGGGTCGCTGAAGCTTTCTTT
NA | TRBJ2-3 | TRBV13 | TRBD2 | CASSLGLAGGIYSTDTQYF | TGTGCCAGCAGCTTGGGACTAGCGGGGGGGATCTATAGCACAGATACGCAGTATTTT